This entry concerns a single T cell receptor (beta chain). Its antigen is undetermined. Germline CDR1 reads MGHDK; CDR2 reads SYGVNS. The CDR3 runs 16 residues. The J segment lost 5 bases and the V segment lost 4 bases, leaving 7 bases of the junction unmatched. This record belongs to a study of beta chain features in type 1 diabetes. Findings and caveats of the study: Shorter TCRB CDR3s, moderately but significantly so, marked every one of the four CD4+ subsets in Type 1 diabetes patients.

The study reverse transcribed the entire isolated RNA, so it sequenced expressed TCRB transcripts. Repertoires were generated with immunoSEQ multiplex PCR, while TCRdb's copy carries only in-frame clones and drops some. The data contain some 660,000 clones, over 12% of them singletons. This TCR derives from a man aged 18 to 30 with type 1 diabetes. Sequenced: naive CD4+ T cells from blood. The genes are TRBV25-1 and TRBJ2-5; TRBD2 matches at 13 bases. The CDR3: CASSARTSGSDETQYF. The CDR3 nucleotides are TGTGCCAGCAGTGCCAGGACTAGCGGGAGCGATGAGACCCAGTACTTC. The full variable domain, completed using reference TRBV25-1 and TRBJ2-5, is EADIYQTPRYLVIGTGKKITLECSQTMGHDKMYWYQQDPGMELHLIHYSYGVNSTEKGDLSSESTVSRIRTEHFPLTLESARPSHTSQYLCASSARTSGSDETQYFGPGTRLLVL.